This T cell receptor beta chain was sequenced in a study of human T cells and chemical hapten exposure. The time point was: patch test 2, 6 weeks after DPC sensitization. Treatment reported: therapeutic diphenylcyclopropenone sensitization with weekly scalp DPC. In its sample, this clonotype was seen a few times. The germline CDR1 and CDR2 sequences are GTSNPN and SVGIG (reference sequence). CDR3 size: 17 residues. Trimming removed 0 bases from V and 0 bases from J, with 15 bases in between. TCRdb re-called the RACE reads with MiXCR, one entry per CDR3 protein. The repertoire holds about 69,000 distinct CDR3 sequences, with about 9.4% as singletons.

This TCR was recovered from a woman between 50 and 59 years old with alopecia areata. Some clones in this sample may be carry-over from other donors' samples. The material sequenced was whole blood, taken in connection with sensitization to the hapten diphenylcyclopropenone (DPC). This chain connects TRBV30 to TRBJ2-1; D call uncertain. The CDR3 spells CAWSVLGKGSSYNEQFF. In DNA, the CDR3 is TGTGCCTGGAGTGTACTGGGGAAGGGCAGCTCCTACAATGAGCAGTTCTTC.